This T cell receptor beta chain is from a study of shared clonotypes between healthy human individuals. Points on this clone: Other DNA sequences from this sample encode an identical CDR3 as well.

Data came from immunoSEQ multiplex PCR; TCRdb stores just in-frame clones and leaves some out. This table has 2 million to 2.5 million clones, approximately 93% appearing once. Splitting the CD4+ cells yielded a CD45RA+ naive subset and a CD45RA-negative memory subset. The specimen sequenced was naive CD4+ T cells from PBMCs. This sample's subset: CD45RA+ positively selected. The sequence came from a man younger than 30 in good health. Some clones in this sample may be carry-over from other donors' samples.

In DNA, the CDR3 is TGTGCCAGCAGTTTGTACAGAACTAACTATGGCTACACCTTC. Translated, it gives CASSLYRTNYGYTF. The chain couples TRBV28 to TRBJ1-2; no clear D. CDR3 length: 14 amino acids. Trimming stripped 3 bases from V and 0 bases from J, with 8 bases between. The germline CDR1 and CDR2 sequences are MDHEN and SYDVKM.